This paragraph reports one T cell receptor beta chain. The antigen is undetermined. The junction had 5 bases not matched to a gene; V was cut back by 6 bases and J by 3 bases. This CDR3 is 15 amino acids long. CDR1 is MNHNY and CDR2 is SVGAGI in the germline V gene (reference sequence). The sample comes from a study of graft-versus-host responses after intestinal transplantation. Findings of the study overall: Subjects displaying graft-donor T cell macrochimerism possessed elevated graft-versus-host to host-versus-graft clonal ratios inside allografts. Researchers found peak circulating GvH clone levels linked to early post-transplant HvG declines. Present in recipient marrow, GvH clones included some that appeared first in ileum or blood.

Libraries were prepared by immunoSEQ multiplex PCR; TCRdb keeps only in-frame clonotypes and omits some of them. The sample includes 96,000 or so clones, roughly nine tenths seen only once; the top ten take approximately 0.18%. The rearrangement links TRBV6-6 to TRBJ1-6; 7 bases line up with TRBD1. The starting material was unstimulated CD4+ T cells sorted from spleen or lymph node cells, obtained before intestinal transplant. The sequence derives from a human donor who received an intestinal transplant. The CDR3 DNA sequence: TGTGCCAGCAGGAGTACAGGGGTCTATAATTCACCCCTCCACTTT. Protein product: CASRSTGVYNSPLHF.